The 31 T cell receptor beta chains reported below all come from one sample, sequenced in a study of CD8 T cells in cerebrospinal fluid in Alzheimer's disease. TCRdb processed the 10x single-cell sequencing reads again and assigns one entry to each CDR3 protein, with no DNA. Its table records 1,000 to 1,500 distinct CDR3 sequences. Sequenced material: cerebrospinal fluid. The receptor source for this set is a human donor in good health.

V gene TRBV12-3 or TRBV12-4 combines with J gene TRBJ2-5; absent DNA, TCRdb's TRBD2 call cannot be checked. The length of the CDR3 is 15 residues. CDR3 residues: CASSLALAGGETQYF.

In terms of frequency, this clonotype is medium-sized. V is TRBV5-4 and J is TRBJ1-6; TCRdb calls TRBD1, which cannot be checked without DNA. Germline V gives CDR1 SGHNT, CDR2 YYREEE (reference sequence). CDR3 length equals 14 residues. The CDR3 sequence: CASSFLGGNSPLHF.

The genes are TRBV19 and TRBJ1-5. Germline V gene data show CDR1 as LNHDA and CDR2 as SQIVND (reference sequence). The CDR3 is 15 amino acids. The CDR3 reads CASSIYGYSNQPQHF.

This clonotype is medium-sized by frequency. The V call is TRBV7-9, the J call TRBJ1-1; checking the TCRdb D call of TRBD1 is not possible without DNA. This CDR3 spans 14 amino acids. Germline V gene data show CDR1 as SEHNR and CDR2 as FQNEAQ (reference sequence). The CDR3 is CASHLIAGDTEAFF.

This clonotype shows up as medium-sized (0.01 to 0.1%) by frequency. The chain is built from TRBV9 and TRBJ2-7; TCRdb returns TRBD2, unconfirmable since there is no DNA. Germline CDR1 is SGDLS and CDR2 is YYNGEE. The CDR3 runs to 14 residues. CDR3 sequence: CASSARDYTYEQYF.

This clonotype is called medium-sized based on its frequency. This chain joins TRBV30 and TRBJ1-5; TCRdb picks TRBD1, but there is no DNA to check that call. From germline, CDR1 is GTSNPN and CDR2 SVGIG (reference sequence). The CDR3 extends over 16 amino acids. The chain's CDR3 is CAWSGGPGGSNQPQHF.

This clonotype counts as large (0.1 to 1%) by frequency. This rearrangement joins TRBV9 to TRBJ1-1; lacking DNA, the TRBD1 call made by TCRdb goes unchecked. The CDR3 has 14 residues. Looked up from germline, CDR1 is SGDLS and CDR2 is YYNGEE. The CDR3 loop is CASSVGDSSTEAFF.

This clonotype is labeled medium-sized (0.01 to 0.1%) based on frequency. The gene calls are TRBV27 and TRBJ1-5. Germline CDR1 and CDR2: MNHEY and SMNVEV (reference sequence). CDR3 length: 13 amino acids. The CDR3 spells CASSFKGGQPQHF.

This clonotype is identified as medium-sized from frequency. The chain has TRBV29-1 and TRBJ2-7. Germline CDR1 reads SQVTM; CDR2 reads ANQGSEA. The length of the CDR3 is 12 residues. CDR3 sequence: CSVEDSSYEQYF.

This sequence joins TRBV2 and TRBJ1-2; TCRdb's D call, TRBD1, is unchecked because there is no DNA. This CDR3 spans 14 amino acids. Germline assignment: CDR1 SNHLY and CDR2 FYNNEI. CDR3 sequence: CASSEAAGSSGYTF.

According to its frequency, this clonotype is large. The chain recombines TRBV20-1 with TRBJ1-2; the D call of TRBD1 rests on TCRdb alone, since no DNA is present to check it. Germline CDR1 reads DFQATT; CDR2 reads SNEGSKA (reference sequence). The CDR3 consists of 15 residues. The CDR3 here is CSAPGTGGYSYGYTF.

Considering frequency, this clonotype is medium-sized (0.01 to 0.1%). The chain employs TRBV6-1 and TRBJ1-2. CDR1 MNHNS and CDR2 SASEGT come from the germline V gene. There are 13 residues in the CDR3. Here the CDR3 reads CASSESNGGGYTF.

This clonotype is deemed medium-sized (0.01 to 0.1%) by its frequency. The chain links TRBV4-1 to TRBJ2-3; TCRdb outputs TRBD1, but without DNA this stays unchecked. Germline V gene data show CDR1 as MGHRA and CDR2 as YSYEKL. The CDR3 sequence is 16 residues long. The CDR3 region is CASSQYNPVDTDTQYF.

By frequency, this clonotype registers medium-sized. This chain connects TRBV18 to TRBJ2-1; TCRdb names TRBD2, which stays unverified in the absence of DNA. Germline V gene lookup returns CDR1 KGHSH and CDR2 LQKENI. This CDR3 region has 16 residues. The CDR3 sequence is CASSPAILAGGNEQFF.

Frequency places this clonotype as medium-sized. This chain joins TRBV19 and TRBJ2-7; checking the TCRdb D call of TRBD2 is not possible without DNA. The CDR3 extends over 18 amino acids. Germline V lookup: CDR1 LNHDA, CDR2 SQIVND (reference sequence). This CDR3 is CASSIDLHTDRAQPQQYF. Full variable domain (rest looked up from reference TRBV19 and TRBJ2-7): DGGITQSPKYLFRKEGQNVTLSCEQNLNHDAMYWYRQDPGQGLRLIYYSQIVNDFQKGDIAEGYSVSREKKESFPLTVTSAQKNPTAFYLCASSIDLHTDRAQPQQYFGPGTRLTVT.

This clonotype is medium-sized (0.01 to 0.1%) by frequency. CDR3 in amino acids: CASSSRRENTEAFF. The chain employs TRBV12-3 or TRBV12-4 and TRBJ1-1. The CDR3 is 14 amino acids.

This clonotype registers medium-sized by frequency. The gene calls are TRBV6-1 and TRBJ1-2; with no DNA, the TCRdb D assignment of TRBD1 cannot be verified. This CDR3 region has 15 residues. Germline V gives CDR1 MNHNS, CDR2 SASEGT. The CDR3 is CASSETVLGGYGYTF.

By frequency, this clonotype is medium-sized. The V gene is TRBV7-2, the J gene TRBJ1-1; TCRdb picks TRBD1, but there is no DNA to check that call. Germline-derived CDR1 and CDR2 are SGHTA and FQGNSA. The CDR3 is 14 residues long. The CDR3 loop reads CASSIPGGHTEAFF.

Frequency places this clonotype as large. The chain recombines TRBV5-1 with TRBJ1-1; TCRdb outputs TRBD1, but without DNA this stays unchecked. This CDR3 spans 15 amino acids. CDR1 and CDR2 from the germline V gene are SGHRS and YFSETQ. The CDR3 is CASSPWTGSGTEAFF.

By frequency, this clonotype is large. The chain links TRBV27 to TRBJ1-6; TCRdb returns TRBD1, unconfirmable since there is no DNA. CDR3 length equals 14 residues. Looked up from germline, CDR1 is MNHEY and CDR2 is SMNVEV (reference sequence). The CDR3 protein is CASSYRQLNSPLHF.

This clonotype ranks as medium-sized in terms of frequency. The chain carries TRBV2 and TRBJ2-3; TCRdb's D call, TRBD2, is unchecked because there is no DNA. This CDR3 comprises 14 residues. Germline V lookup: CDR1 SNHLY, CDR2 FYNNEI. CDR3 loop: CASATGRATDTQYF.

Considering frequency, this clonotype is medium-sized. J is TRBJ1-6 and V is TRBV29-1. Germline-derived CDR1 and CDR2 are SQVTM and ANQGSEA. There are 12 residues in the CDR3. The CDR3 sequence is CSVADADSPLHF.

This clonotype is classed as large by frequency. The gene calls are TRBV28 and TRBJ2-5; the TCRdb D gene call, TRBD1, has no DNA to confirm it. The CDR3 runs 14 residues. CDR1 is MDHEN and CDR2 is SYDVKM in the germline V gene. CDR3 protein: CASSLGQSRETQYF.

This clonotype shows up as medium-sized (0.01 to 0.1%) by frequency. This chain links TRBV6-5 with TRBJ2-7; the TRBD1 assignment by TCRdb is unverifiable without DNA. This CDR3 comprises 16 residues. Germline lookup yields CDR1 MNHEY and CDR2 SVGAGI. The CDR3: CASRTSGHSDSYEQYF.

This clonotype is classed as medium-sized by frequency. V usage is TRBV28 and J usage is TRBJ1-2. This CDR3 is built from 13 residues. The germline gives CDR1 MDHEN, CDR2 SYDVKM. The CDR3 loop reads CASSLSRSYGYTF.

By frequency, this clonotype is medium-sized (0.01 to 0.1%). The chain recombines TRBV18 with TRBJ2-1. This CDR3 region has 13 residues. Germline CDR1 reads KGHSH; CDR2 reads LQKENI. The CDR3 reads CASSPPNGDEQFF. Variable domain in full (rest from reference TRBV18 and TRBJ2-1): NAGVMQNPRHLVRRRGQEARLRCSPMKGHSHVYWYRQLPEEGLKFMVYLQKENIIDESGMPKERFSAEFPKEGPSILRIQQVVRGDSAAYFCASSPPNGDEQFFGPGTRLTVL.

This clonotype counts as medium-sized by frequency. The V gene is TRBV20-1, the J gene TRBJ2-7; TCRdb indicates TRBD2, and absent DNA this call remains unverified. Germline loops: CDR1 DFQATT, CDR2 SNEGSKA (reference sequence). CDR3 length equals 13 residues. CDR3 residues: CSARRGPSYEQYF.

This clonotype ranks as large in terms of frequency. The chain employs TRBV7-9 and TRBJ2-3; checking the TCRdb D call of TRBD2 is not possible without DNA. The germline CDR1 and CDR2 sequences are SEHNR and FQNEAQ (reference sequence). The CDR3 runs 16 residues. The CDR3 is CASSLPPGGSSDTQYF.

This clonotype is deemed medium-sized by its frequency. The chain links TRBV11-3 to TRBJ1-1; TCRdb returns TRBD1, unconfirmable since there is no DNA. CDR1 is SGHNT, CDR2 YENEEA, per germline. The CDR3 covers 13 residues. The chain's CDR3 is CASSAGGQGEAFF.

This clonotype is called medium-sized based on its frequency. The chain combines TRBV12-3 or TRBV12-4 with TRBJ2-7. The CDR3 contains 14 residues. The CDR3 loop reads CASSPSELVYEQYF.

This clonotype is called large based on its frequency. The gene calls are TRBV13 and TRBJ1-5; the D call from TCRdb, TRBD1, cannot be confirmed without DNA. In germline, CDR1 is PRHDT, CDR2 FYEKMQ (reference sequence). The CDR3 covers 15 residues. This CDR3 is CASSQDRGRNQPQHF.